The 14 T cell receptor beta chains below were found in one sample sequenced in a study of control samples from healthy donors and cancer patients. Clones were read by immunoSEQ multiplex PCR, and TCRdb kept only the in-frame ones, dropping some. The table has 150,000 or so clones, about 91% seen once; the top ten hold over 4%. Input material: blood. The receptor source for this set is a woman aged 25 to 45 in good health.

V usage is TRBV5-1 and J usage is TRBJ2-5; D possibly uses TRBD1 or TRBD2 (5 bases each). CDR1 SGHRS and CDR2 YFSETQ come from the germline V gene. The germline V and J ends were trimmed by 3 bases and 4 bases, with 16 bases remaining between them. The CDR3 is 15 amino acids. The chain's CDR3 is CASSSWDPSGETQYF. As DNA, the CDR3 is TGCGCCAGCAGCTCATGGGACCCATCCGGAGAGACCCAGTACTTC.

The chain uses TRBV24-1 and TRBJ2-5; D unresolved. Germline assignment: CDR1 KGHDR and CDR2 SFDVKD. The CDR3 contains 15 residues. Trimming removed 2 bases from V and 5 bases from J, with 14 bases in between. The CDR3 loop is CATSDSTPKEETQYF. CDR3 DNA: TGTGCCACCAGTGATTCAACCCCTAAGGAGGAGACCCAGTACTTC.

This chain uses TRBV29-1 with TRBJ2-4; D call uncertain. From germline, CDR1 is SQVTM and CDR2 ANQGSEA. The CDR3 has 11 amino acids. V was shortened by 7 bases and J by 5 bases, with 9 bases between the two germline ends. In nucleotides, the CDR3 is TGCAGCGCTATACAAGAAAACATTCAGTACTTC. Its protein product is CSAIQENIQYF.

The rearrangement uses TRBV11-3 and TRBJ2-6; TRBD2 matches 8 bases. Trimming cost V 5 bases and J 4 bases; bases outside gene matches: 7. Germline V CDR1 and CDR2: SGHNT, YENEEA. The length of the CDR3 is 16 residues. The CDR3 is CASSQGRGAGANVLTF. DNA of the CDR3: TGTGCCAGCAGCCAGGGGCGGGGGGCCGGGGCCAACGTCCTGACTTTC.

The J gene is TRBJ2-1, the V gene TRBV18; D is possibly TRBD1 or TRBD2 (5 bases each). Trimming shortened V by 3 bases and J by 5 bases, and 11 bases separated the two germline ends. Germline loops: CDR1 KGHSH, CDR2 LQKENI. The CDR3 spans 14 residues. The CDR3 is CASSPRDRNNEQFF. The CDR3 DNA reads as TGTGCCAGCTCACCCAGGGACCGTAACAATGAGCAGTTCTTC.

The chain is built from TRBV4-1 and TRBJ1-5; D gene ambiguous. Germline CDR1 MGHRA, CDR2 YSYEKL. The V end was cut by 4 bases, the J end by 0 bases, with 10 bases between. This CDR3 is built from 15 residues. CDR3 sequence reads: CASSPGEYSNQPQHF. CDR3 DNA sequence: TGCGCCAGCAGCCCCGGGGAGTATAGCAATCAGCCCCAGCATTTT.

V and J are TRBV4-1 and TRBJ2-5; D may be TRBD1 (6 bases). The V gene's germline CDR1 is MGHRA and CDR2 YSYEKL. The CDR3 length is 14 residues. Trimming cost V 0 bases and J 3 bases, with 8 bases left between them. The CDR3 reads CASSQEHREETQYF. The CDR3 DNA is TGCGCCAGCAGCCAAGAACACAGGGAAGAGACCCAGTACTTC.

This clone was seen a single time. The chain links TRBV12-2 to TRBJ2-3; TRBD2 is the table's D call, not checked against the DNA. TRBV12-2 is a pseudogene segment. The CDR3 covers 18 residues. DNA of the CDR3: TGTGCAAGTCGCTTAGGACTAGCGGGACCCACTAGCACAGATACGCAGTATTTT. Encoded protein: CASRLGLAGPTSTDTQYF.

This rearrangement joins TRBV6-1 to TRBJ2-3; unclear D gene. The germline V gene has CDR1 MNHNS and CDR2 SASEGT. Trimming pared 0 bases from V and 4 bases from J, leaving 17 bases between. The CDR3 covers 17 residues. The CDR3 region is CASSEARPPRRPDTQYF. For the CDR3, the DNA is TGTGCCAGCAGTGAAGCGCGTCCACCTAGGCGACCAGATACGCAGTATTTT.

The chain joins TRBV5-1 to TRBJ2-7; possibly TRBD2 for D (6 bases). Germline V gives CDR1 SGHRS, CDR2 YFSETQ. V lost 1 base and J lost 1, with 15 bases in between. The CDR3 totals 16 residues. The CDR3 region is CASSLRRDVGSYEQYF. The CDR3 DNA reads as TGCGCCAGCAGCTTGAGGAGGGACGTCGGATCCTACGAGCAGTACTTC. Full variable domain (outside the CDR3, taken from reference TRBV5-1 and TRBJ2-7): KAGVTQTPRYLIKTRGQQVTLSCSPISGHRSVSWYQQTPGQGLQFLFEYFSETQRNKGNFPGRFSGRQFSNSRSEMNVSTLELGDSALYLCASSLRRDVGSYEQYFGPGTRLTVT.

This chain links TRBV12-3 or TRBV12-4 with TRBJ2-1, with 8 nucleotides matching TRBD2. The CDR3 runs 12 residues. The junction had 6 bases not matched to a gene; V was cut back by 3 bases and J by 14 bases. This chain's CDR3 is CASSFPGGVEFF. CDR3 nucleotide sequence: TGTGCCAGCAGTTTCCCCGGGGGGGTGGAGTTCTTC.

The chain is built from TRBV9 and TRBJ1-1; D call uncertain. Trimming shortened V by 2 bases and J by 5 bases, and 13 bases separated the two germline ends. The CDR3 runs to 14 residues. Germline CDR1 SGDLS, CDR2 YYNGEE. CDR3 in DNA: TGTGCCAGCAGCGTGGATGCACTTGGGACTGAAGCTTTCTTT. It specifies CASSVDALGTEAFF.

The V gene is TRBV27, the J gene TRBJ1-6, with D possibly matching TRBD1 (5 bases). V lost 10 bases, J lost 5 bases, and 24 bases lay in between. Germline loops: CDR1 MNHEY, CDR2 SMNVEV (reference sequence). CDR3 size: 17 residues. The DNA of the CDR3 is TGTGCCACCCACCCCTCCGGGGCGGGTTGGGATAATTCACCCCTCCACTTT. This encodes CATHPSGAGWDNSPLHF.

V usage is TRBV7-8 and J usage is TRBJ2-3, with D unclear. CDR1 and CDR2 (germline): SGHVS, FQNEAQ. This CDR3 is 13 amino acids long. V gave up 3 bases and J gave up 5 bases, with 9 bases separating them. The CDR3 bases are TGTGCCAGCAGCTTCGGGTCGAGAGATACGCAGTATTTT. This sequence encodes CASSFGSRDTQYF.